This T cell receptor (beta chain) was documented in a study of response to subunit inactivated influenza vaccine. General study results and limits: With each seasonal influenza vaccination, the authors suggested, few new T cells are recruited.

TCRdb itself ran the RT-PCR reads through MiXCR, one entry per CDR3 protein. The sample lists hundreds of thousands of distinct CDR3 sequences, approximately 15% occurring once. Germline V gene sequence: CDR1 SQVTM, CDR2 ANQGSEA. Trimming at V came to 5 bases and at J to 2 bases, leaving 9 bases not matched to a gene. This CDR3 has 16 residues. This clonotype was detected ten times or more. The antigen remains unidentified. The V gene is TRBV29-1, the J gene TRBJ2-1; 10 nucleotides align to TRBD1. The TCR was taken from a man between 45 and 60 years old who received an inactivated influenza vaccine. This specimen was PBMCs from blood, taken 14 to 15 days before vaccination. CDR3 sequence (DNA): TGCAGCGTTTCAAGGTCGGGACAGGGGACCTACAATGAGCAGTTCTTC. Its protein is CSVSRSGQGTYNEQFF.